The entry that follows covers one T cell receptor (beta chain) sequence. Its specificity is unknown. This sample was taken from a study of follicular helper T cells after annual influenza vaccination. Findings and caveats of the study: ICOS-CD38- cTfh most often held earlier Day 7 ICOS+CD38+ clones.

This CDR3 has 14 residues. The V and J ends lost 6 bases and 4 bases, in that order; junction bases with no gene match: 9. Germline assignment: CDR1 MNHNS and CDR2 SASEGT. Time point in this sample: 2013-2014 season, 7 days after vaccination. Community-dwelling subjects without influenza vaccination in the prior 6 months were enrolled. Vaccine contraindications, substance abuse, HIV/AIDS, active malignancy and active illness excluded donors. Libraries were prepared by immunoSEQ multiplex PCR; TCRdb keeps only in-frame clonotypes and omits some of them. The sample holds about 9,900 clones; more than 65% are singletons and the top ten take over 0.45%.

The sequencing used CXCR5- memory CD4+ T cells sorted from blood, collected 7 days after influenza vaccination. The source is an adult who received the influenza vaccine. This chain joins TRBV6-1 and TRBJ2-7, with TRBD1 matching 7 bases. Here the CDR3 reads CASSRDSGLYEQYF. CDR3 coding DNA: TGTGCCAGCAGCCGGGACAGTGGGTTGTACGAGCAGTACTTC.